Following are 31 T cell receptor beta chains from one sample sequenced in a study of T cells after posttransplantation cyclophosphamide. Data came from immunoSEQ multiplex PCR; TCRdb stores just in-frame clones and leaves some out. This sample comprises 40,000 to 55,000 clones, none seen once only. Sequencing input: PBMCs. These receptors were obtained from a middle-aged man in good health, CMV-negative, and a related stem cell transplant donor.

Many counts were recorded for this clone. The chain recombines TRBV4-2 with TRBJ2-1, with 7 nucleotides matching TRBD2. The CDR3 loop spans 17 amino acids. Germline V lookup: CDR1 LGHNA, CDR2 YNFKEQ. Trimming took 0 bases from V and 2 from J; bases not matched to a gene: 7. For the CDR3, the DNA is TGTGCCAGCAGCCAAGATCTGGGCGGGAGCGCCTACAATGAGCAGTTCTTC. Protein: CASSQDLGGSAYNEQFF.

This chain links TRBV10-3 with TRBJ2-5, with 10 bases that match TRBD1. Germline trimming cut 6 bases from V and 5 bases from J; bases unmatched to any gene: 9. CDR1 and CDR2 (germline): ENHRY, SYGVKD. This CDR3 contains 15 residues. The chain's CDR3 is CAISSRDRGEETQYF. As DNA, the CDR3 is TGTGCCATCAGCTCCCGGGACAGGGGAGAGGAGACCCAGTACTTC.

There are many counts of this clone. The chain uses TRBV9 and TRBJ1-2; D not resolved. The CDR3 loop spans 13 amino acids. CDR1 is SGDLS and CDR2 is YYNGEE in the germline V gene. The V gene lost 0 bases and the J gene lost 6 bases, with 9 bases spanning the gap. The CDR3 is CASSVGLSDGYTF. The CDR3 nucleotides read TGTGCCAGCAGCGTAGGACTTTCAGATGGCTACACCTTC.

V and J are TRBV7-2 and TRBJ2-5; 10 bases map to TRBD2. The last part of the DNA fits TRBJ2-7 better; the J call may be wrong. Germline CDR1 and CDR2: SGHTA and FQGNSA. CDR3 length: 15 amino acids. Here the CDR3 DNA reads TGTGCCAGCAGCCTGATTAGCGGGGGGAGCATCGAGCAGTACTTC. Residues: CASSLISGGSIEQYF.

This chain joins TRBV15 and TRBJ2-5; D is possibly TRBD2 (6 bases). The CDR3 is made up of 15 amino acids. Germline V gene lookup returns CDR1 LNHNV and CDR2 YYDKDF (reference sequence). V was shortened by 5 bases and J by 2 bases, with 15 bases between the two germline ends. DNA of the CDR3: TGTGCCACCAGCCTGGGGCTAGCGCAACAAGAGACCCAGTACTTC. It yields the protein CATSLGLAQQETQYF.

The chain joins TRBV7-2 to TRBJ2-5; a possible D gene is TRBD2 (6 bases). V dropped 2 bases and J dropped 2 bases, with 15 bases sitting between them. This CDR3 has 16 residues. Looked up from germline, CDR1 is SGHTA and CDR2 is FQGNSA. The CDR3 loop reads CASSLLRASEQETQYF. DNA of the CDR3: TGTGCCAGCAGCTTATTACGGGCTAGCGAACAAGAGACCCAGTACTTC.

This clone was seen many times. This sequence joins TRBV5-6 and TRBJ1-5; D perhaps matches TRBD1 (5 bases). Germline V gene lookup returns CDR1 SGHDT and CDR2 YYEEEE. V was cut by 0 bases and J by 2 bases, with 12 bases left in between. CDR3 length: 16 amino acids. CDR3 coding DNA: TGTGCCAGCAGCTTGGGGGTAGCGGGGGGCAATCAGCCCCAGCATTTT. Its protein product is CASSLGVAGGNQPQHF.

This clone was seen ten or more times. The V gene is TRBV7-3, the J gene TRBJ2-1; tentative D call: TRBD2 (5 bases). Trimming took off 1 base at V and 8 bases at J, with 9 bases between the two ends. Germline loops: CDR1 SGHTA, CDR2 FQGTGA. This CDR3 is built from 13 residues. Here the CDR3 DNA reads TGTGCCAGCAGCTTAATCAGCGGTCATGAGCAGTTCTTC. This gives the protein CASSLISGHEQFF.

In this sample, this clone turned up many times. The chain combines TRBV14 with TRBJ1-2; D might be TRBD1 (5 bases). The germline V gene encodes CDR1 SGHDN and CDR2 FVKESK. V dropped 1 base and J dropped 4 bases, with 13 bases sitting between them. The CDR3 runs 15 residues. Here the CDR3 reads CASSQGDGTSYGYTF. CDR3 in DNA: TGTGCCAGCAGCCAAGGAGACGGGACTTCCTATGGCTACACCTTC. Based on the CDR3 plus reference TRBV14 and TRBJ1-2, the full variable domain is EAGVTQFPSHSVIEKGQTVTLRCDPISGHDNLYWYRRVMGKEIKFLLHFVKESKQDESGMPNNRFLAERTGGTYSTLKVQPAELEDSGVYFCASSQGDGTSYGYTFGSGTRLTVV.

In this sample, this clone turned up a few times. The CDR3 DNA sequence: TGTGCCAGCAGTTCAGCGGGGGGGTTCGAGACCCAGTACTTC. Encoded protein: CASSSAGGFETQYF. The chain joins TRBV28 to TRBJ2-5; 10 positions agree with TRBD2. Germline V lookup: CDR1 MDHEN, CDR2 SYDVKM. The junction had 4 bases not matched to a gene; V was cut back by 4 bases and J by 5 bases. CDR3 size: 14 residues.

This clone has a count of ten or more. The genes are TRBV5-4 and TRBJ2-4; TRBD2 matches at 8 bases. The V segment lost 0 bases and the J segment 5 bases; nucleotides outside the gene matches: 16. CDR1 is SGHNT, CDR2 YYREEE, per germline (reference sequence). This CDR3 is 19 amino acids long. CDR3 region: CASSLVPGGPGITENIQYF. In nucleotides, the CDR3 is TGTGCCAGCAGCTTGGTACCGGGGGGGCCTGGTATAACCGAAAACATTCAGTACTTC. The full variable domain, with the rest looked up from reference TRBV5-4 and TRBJ2-4, is ETGVTQSPTHLIKTRGQQVTLRCSSQSGHNTVSWYQQALGQGPQFIFQYYREEENGRGNFPPRFSGLQFPNYSSELNVNALELDDSALYLCASSLVPGGPGITENIQYFGAGTRLSVL.

This clone has at least ten counts. The rearrangement links TRBV7-2 to TRBJ2-4; possible D gene TRBD1, 6 bases. Germline CDR1 is SGHTA and CDR2 is FQGNSA. CDR3 length: 12 amino acids. The V end was cut by 2 bases, the J end by 15 bases, with 14 bases between. DNA of the CDR3: TGTGCCAGCAGCTTACCGACAGGAATAAGGTACTTC. This translates into CASSLPTGIRYF.

This clone came up a few times. The chain couples TRBV7-9 to TRBJ2-2, with unresolved D. Germline V gene sequence: CDR1 SEHNR, CDR2 FQNEAQ (reference sequence). The V gene lost 0 bases and the J gene lost 5 bases, with 7 bases spanning the gap. The CDR3 is made up of 14 amino acids. The CDR3 coding sequence is TGTGCCAGCAGCTTAGCAGAGTTAACCGGGGAGCTGTTTTTT. Amino acid sequence: CASSLAELTGELFF.

This clone was seen at least ten times. V is TRBV4-2 and J is TRBJ1-5, with no clear D. V dropped 0 bases and J dropped 0 bases, with 18 bases sitting between them. The CDR3 loop spans 19 amino acids. The germline gives CDR1 LGHNA, CDR2 YNFKEQ. The CDR3 region has the DNA TGTGCCAGCAGCCAAGAGCGGAGCACGGGGATCTATAGCAATCAGCCCCAGCATTTT. This translates into CASSQERSTGIYSNQPQHF.

The chain joins TRBV15 to TRBJ2-1; 11 bases are a match to TRBD2. Germline assignment: CDR1 LNHNV and CDR2 YYDKDF (reference sequence). V shed 0 bases and J 3 bases; nucleotides not matched to a gene: 4. The CDR3 runs to 17 residues. CDR3 coding DNA: TGTGCCACCAGCAGAGATTTACTAGCGGGGGACTACAATGAGCAGTTCTTC. Its translation is CATSRDLLAGDYNEQFF.

This clone has a handful of counts. Other nucleotide sequences from this sample produce the same CDR3. The rearrangement uses TRBV5-1 and TRBJ1-6; 9 nucleotides align to TRBD1. Germline values: CDR1 SGHRS, CDR2 YFSETQ. The CDR3 is 15 residues long. J was trimmed by 10 bases and V by 6 bases; bases with no gene match: 11. The CDR3, as DNA: TGCGCCAGCACCGCGGGGACAGGGTCAGAATCACCCCTCCACTTT. Its translation is CASTAGTGSESPLHF.

This clone turned up a few times. This chain joins TRBV6-5 and TRBJ2-7, with 14 bases aligning to TRBD2. From germline, CDR1 is MNHEY and CDR2 SVGAGI. The CDR3 has 13 amino acids. With V trimmed by 6 bases and J by 7 bases, 2 bases remained unmatched. The CDR3 sequence is CASRWTSGGEQYF. DNA for the CDR3: TGTGCCAGCAGATGGACTAGCGGGGGGGAGCAGTACTTC.

This clone was recorded at least ten times. V and J are TRBV19 and TRBJ2-5, with a possible D match to TRBD1 (5 bases). This CDR3 has 15 amino acids. With 1 base removed from V and 2 bases from J, the gap between germline ends came to 11 bases. The germline V gene has CDR1 LNHDA and CDR2 SQIVND (reference sequence). CDR3 coding DNA: TGTGCCAGTAGTATAGCCAGCCAGGGACAAGAGACCCAGTACTTC. This sequence encodes CASSIASQGQETQYF. The complete variable domain, with remaining parts taken from reference TRBV19 and TRBJ2-5, reads DGGITQSPKYLFRKEGQNVTLSCEQNLNHDAMYWYRQDPGQGLRLIYYSQIVNDFQKGDIAEGYSVSREKKESFPLTVTSAQKNPTAFYLCASSIASQGQETQYFGPGTRLLVL.

This clone has ten or more counts. This chain connects TRBV7-2 to TRBJ2-1, with TRBD1 identical over 7 bases. Germline lookup yields CDR1 SGHTA and CDR2 FQGNSA. This CDR3 is built from 15 residues. V was clipped by 8 bases and J by 2 bases; unmatched bases: 9. The CDR3 loop reads CASCQRQGTYNEQFF. In nucleotides, the CDR3 is TGTGCCAGCTGTCAAAGACAGGGAACCTACAATGAGCAGTTCTTC.

This clone is termed medium-sized. This rearrangement joins TRBV2 to TRBJ1-4; 8 bases match TRBD1. J was trimmed by 6 bases and V by 9 bases; bases with no gene match: 12. This CDR3 is built from 15 residues. Germline V CDR1 and CDR2: SNHLY, FYNNEI. CDR3 DNA: TGTGCCAGTCGGGGACAGGACGCTGATCATGAAAAACTGTTTTTT. It codes for CASRGQDADHEKLFF.

This clone has at least ten counts. The rearrangement uses TRBV11-2 and TRBJ1-1; no definite D call. V was clipped by 0 bases and J by 0 bases, with 2 bases between them. Per germline, CDR1 SGHAT and CDR2 FQNNGV. The CDR3 is made up of 13 amino acids. DNA of the CDR3: TGTGCCAGCAGCTTAGATATGAACACTGAAGCTTTCTTT. Residues: CASSLDMNTEAFF.

The rearrangement uses TRBV7-2 and TRBJ1-4; maybe TRBD1 (5 bases). The V end lost 1 base, the J end lost 8 bases, and 14 bases lay between the germline ends. Germline CDR1 reads SGHTA; CDR2 reads FQGNSA. This CDR3 is built from 15 residues. CDR3 nucleotides: TGTGCCAGCAGCTTAGAAGGGACTGGAGGGGAAAAACTGTTTTTT. Amino acid sequence: CASSLEGTGGEKLFF.

This clone was counted at least ten times. The genes are TRBV5-1 and TRBJ2-3, with 9 bases that match TRBD2. CDR3 length: 15 amino acids. The J segment lost 2 bases and the V segment lost 6 bases, leaving 7 bases of the junction unmatched. The germline CDR1 and CDR2 sequences are SGHRS and YFSETQ. The CDR3 protein is CASKPSGEDTDTQYF. CDR3 nucleotides: TGCGCCAGCAAGCCTAGCGGGGAGGACACAGATACGCAGTATTTT.

This clone was seen ten or more times. This chain links TRBV5-8 with TRBJ2-3; a possible D gene is TRBD1 (6 bases). The CDR3 runs to 12 residues. Germline values: CDR1 SGHTS, CDR2 YDEGEE. Trimming took off 8 bases at V and 7 bases at J, with 14 bases between the two ends. CDR3 amino acids: CASIQGRNTQYF. The CDR3 DNA reads TGTGCCAGTATTCAGGGGCGAAATACGCAGTATTTT.

This clone occurred many times. V gene TRBV5-5 combines with J gene TRBJ2-7; tentatively, D is TRBD2 (6 bases). The CDR3 spans 15 residues. In germline, CDR1 is SGHKS, CDR2 YYEKEE (reference sequence). Trimming cost V 1 base and J 2 bases, with 13 bases left between them. CDR3 in DNA: TGTGCCAGCAGCTTGAACGGGGGTTCTACCTACGAGCAGTACTTC. This translates into CASSLNGGSTYEQYF.

The table lists this clone with many counts. The chain carries TRBV4-1 and TRBJ2-7, with 7 nucleotides matching TRBD1. The CDR3 sequence is 15 residues long. The V and J ends lost 4 bases and 5 bases, in that order; junction bases with no gene match: 11. In germline, CDR1 is MGHRA, CDR2 YSYEKL. The CDR3 nucleotides are TGCGCCAGCAGCCCGCCGGACAGGCTCCTCGACGAGCAGTACTTC. The encoded protein is CASSPPDRLLDEQYF.

The sample holds a few counts of this clone. V is TRBV27 and J is TRBJ1-4, with 7 bases aligning to TRBD1. Germline V lookup: CDR1 MNHEY, CDR2 SMNVEV (reference sequence). V lost 3 bases to trimming and J lost 7 bases; unmatched junction nucleotides: 5. The CDR3 is made up of 14 amino acids. CDR3 residues: CASSFTGVGEKLFF. DNA of the CDR3: TGTGCCAGCAGTTTCACAGGGGTGGGTGAAAAACTGTTTTTT.

The chain couples TRBV19 to TRBJ2-7; weak D call: TRBD1 (5 bases). V dropped 2 bases and J dropped 6 bases, with 11 bases sitting between them. The CDR3 sequence is 13 residues long. Germline V gene data show CDR1 as LNHDA and CDR2 as SQIVND (reference sequence). Here the CDR3 reads CASSILTGAEQYF. CDR3 DNA sequence: TGTGCCAGTAGTATACTGACTGGGGCCGAGCAGTACTTC.

There are many counts of this clone. The rearrangement links TRBV7-4 to TRBJ1-5, with 7 positions matching TRBD1. The CDR3 length is 16 residues. Germline assignment: CDR1 SGHVT and CDR2 SQSDAQ. V lost 3 bases to trimming and J lost 4 bases; unmatched junction nucleotides: 9. CDR3 residues: CASSFRDRANNQPQHF. In DNA, the CDR3 is TGTGCCAGCAGCTTTCGAGACAGGGCGAATAATCAGCCCCAGCATTTT.

The chain carries TRBV7-2 and TRBJ1-4; 10 positions agree with TRBD1. CDR1 and CDR2 (germline): SGHTA, FQGNSA. Trimming removed 1 base from V and 5 bases from J; junction bases left unmatched: 1. The CDR3 has 15 amino acids. As DNA, the CDR3 is TGTGCCAGCAGCTTAGGGGGACAGGGGAATGAAAAACTGTTTTTT. It codes for CASSLGGQGNEKLFF.

This clone was found many times. The gene calls are TRBV5-5 and TRBJ1-2, with TRBD1 matching over 9 bases. The CDR3 contains 14 residues. With 0 bases clipped from V and 7 bases from J, the junction kept 4 bases outside the gene matches. Per the germline V gene, CDR1 is SGHKS and CDR2 is YYEKEE (reference sequence). CDR3 sequence (DNA): TGTGCCAGCAGCTTGGGGGGACAGGGAGGTGGCTACACCTTC. Its protein is CASSLGGQGGGYTF. The full variable domain, in which reference TRBV5-5 and TRBJ1-2 provide the parts outside the CDR3, is DAGVTQSPTHLIKTRGQQVTLRCSPISGHKSVSWYQQVLGQGPQFIFQYYEKEERGRGNFPDRFSARQFPNYSSELNVNALLLGDSALYLCASSLGGQGGGYTFGSGTRLTVV.